This T cell receptor (beta chain) was recovered during a study of T cell changes during pregnancy in multiple sclerosis. Measured with immunoSEQ multiplex PCR; TCRdb has only the in-frame clones, and not every one. Of tens of thousands of clones in the sample, 94% were seen once. Germline V CDR1 and CDR2: SGDLS, YYNGEE. This CDR3 is built from 14 residues. J gave up 2 bases and V 2 bases, and 2 bases lay outside the gene matches. The sample consisted of CD8+ T cells from peripheral blood mononuclear cells, taken in the first trimester of pregnancy. The clonotype originates from a female donor with multiple sclerosis, enrolled in a pregnancy study. The chain has TRBV9 and TRBJ2-5, with 8 bases matching TRBD2. CDR3 in amino acids: CASSVSGGQETQYF. The CDR3 DNA reads as TGTGCCAGCAGCGTGAGCGGGGGACAAGAGACCCAGTACTTC.